This TCR beta chain appears in the sequencing data of a study of blood T cell repertoires in COVID-19. Turning to the study itself: Samples representing acute and convalescent COVID-19 were sourced from the United States, Italy and Spain. T cells, B-cell-depleted T cells, or PBMCs supplied cDNA or gDNA.

Seattle enrolled patients during active infection and tracked them longitudinally. Germline-derived CDR1 and CDR2 are KGHDR and SFDVKD. Trimming cost V 3 bases and J 5 bases; bases outside gene matches: 9. This CDR3 spans 17 amino acids. Per the original methods: Amplification of reference gene primers provided the estimated nucleated cell counts. Data came from immunoSEQ multiplex PCR; TCRdb stores just in-frame clones and leaves some out. That table is the source of V, J and clone size, and D and trimming were worked out from the DNA. The top ten hold approximately 10% of the sample, which has 150,000 to 200,000 clones, approximately 87% seen once.

The clonotype comes from a woman aged 55-70 years with COVID-19, enrolled during active disease. This sequence joins TRBV24-1 and TRBJ2-2; 9 bases line up with TRBD1. The specimen was peripheral blood. The CDR3 loop is CATSDHPGQGRTGELFF. The DNA of the CDR3 is TGTGCCACCAGTGATCACCCGGGACAGGGAAGGACCGGGGAGCTGTTTTTT.